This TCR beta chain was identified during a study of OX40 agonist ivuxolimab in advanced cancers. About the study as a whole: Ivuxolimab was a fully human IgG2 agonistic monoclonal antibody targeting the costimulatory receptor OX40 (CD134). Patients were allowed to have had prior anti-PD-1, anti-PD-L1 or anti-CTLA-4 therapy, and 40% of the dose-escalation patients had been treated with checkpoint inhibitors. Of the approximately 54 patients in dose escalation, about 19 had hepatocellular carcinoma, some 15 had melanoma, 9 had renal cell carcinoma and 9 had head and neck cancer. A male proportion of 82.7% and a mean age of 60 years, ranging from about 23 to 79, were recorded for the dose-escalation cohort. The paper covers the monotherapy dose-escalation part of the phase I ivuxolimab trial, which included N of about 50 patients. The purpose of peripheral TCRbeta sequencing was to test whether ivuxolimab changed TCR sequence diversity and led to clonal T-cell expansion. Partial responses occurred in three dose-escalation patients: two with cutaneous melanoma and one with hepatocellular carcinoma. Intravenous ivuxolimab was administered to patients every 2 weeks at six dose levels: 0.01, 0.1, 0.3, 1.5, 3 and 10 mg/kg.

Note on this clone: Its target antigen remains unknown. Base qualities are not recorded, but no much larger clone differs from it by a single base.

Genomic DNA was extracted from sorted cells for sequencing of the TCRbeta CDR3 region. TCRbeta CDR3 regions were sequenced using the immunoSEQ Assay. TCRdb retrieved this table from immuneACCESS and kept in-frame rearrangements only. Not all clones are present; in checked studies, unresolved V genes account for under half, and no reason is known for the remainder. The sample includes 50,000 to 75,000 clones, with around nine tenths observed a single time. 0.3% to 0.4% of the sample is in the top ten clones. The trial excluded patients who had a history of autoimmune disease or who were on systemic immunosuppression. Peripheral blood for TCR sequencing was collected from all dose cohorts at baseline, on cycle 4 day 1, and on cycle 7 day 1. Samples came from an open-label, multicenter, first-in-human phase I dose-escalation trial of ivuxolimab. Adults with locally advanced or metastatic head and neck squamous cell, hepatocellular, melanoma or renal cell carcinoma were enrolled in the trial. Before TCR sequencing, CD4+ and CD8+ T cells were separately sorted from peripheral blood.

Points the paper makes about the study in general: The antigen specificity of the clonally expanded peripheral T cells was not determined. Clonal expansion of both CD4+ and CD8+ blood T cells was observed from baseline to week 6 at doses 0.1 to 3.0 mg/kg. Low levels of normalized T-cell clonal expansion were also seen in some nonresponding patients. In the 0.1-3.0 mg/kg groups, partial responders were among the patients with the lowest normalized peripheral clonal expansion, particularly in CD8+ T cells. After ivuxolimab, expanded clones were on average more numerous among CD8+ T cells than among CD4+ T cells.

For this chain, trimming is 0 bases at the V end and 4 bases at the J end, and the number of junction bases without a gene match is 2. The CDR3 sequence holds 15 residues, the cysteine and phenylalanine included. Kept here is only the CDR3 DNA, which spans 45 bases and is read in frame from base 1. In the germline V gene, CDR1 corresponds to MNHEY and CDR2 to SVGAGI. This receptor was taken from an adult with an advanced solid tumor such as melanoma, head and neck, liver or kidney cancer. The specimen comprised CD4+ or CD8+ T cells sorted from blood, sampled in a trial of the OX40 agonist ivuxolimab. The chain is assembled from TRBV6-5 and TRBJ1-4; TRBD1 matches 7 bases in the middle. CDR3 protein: CASSYSGTVNEKLFF. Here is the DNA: TGTGCCAGCAGTTACTCGGGGACAGTTAATGAAAAACTGTTTTTT.